This T cell receptor beta chain derives from a study of blood T cell repertoires in COVID-19. Background on the study: Samples taken during acute and convalescent COVID-19 were collected in the United States, Italy and Spain.

Resolution of symptoms, clearance, or two negative PCRs was present in recovered Cohort 3 donors. Germline V gives CDR1 MNHEY, CDR2 SMNVEV (reference sequence). The CDR3 consists of 13 residues. The V and J ends lost 2 bases and 3 bases respectively, with 8 bases between them. Authors' processing steps: Using reference gene primer amplification, nucleated cell counts were estimated. Clones were read by immunoSEQ multiplex PCR, and TCRdb kept only the in-frame ones, dropping some. V and J calls and clone size are given by that table; D and trimming were obtained from the DNA. Of about 330,000 clones in the sample, more than 90% were seen once. This clone was seen a single time.

The sample taken for sequencing was PBMCs or T cells enriched from blood (not recorded which). This receptor was taken from a woman aged 25 to 39 who had recovered from COVID-19. The chain couples TRBV27 to TRBJ2-7, with D maybe TRBD1 (5 bases). CDR3 sequence (DNA): TGTGCCAGCAGTTTACTCCAGGGCTACGAGCAGTACTTC. It encodes CASSLLQGYEQYF.